This paragraph reports one TCR beta chain. The assay was immunoSEQ multiplex PCR, and TCRdb's table has in-frame clones only and misses some. This sample has 200,000 to 250,000 clones, with around 86% found just once. This entry belongs to a study of blood T cell repertoires in COVID-19. Study-level background: The United States, Italy and Spain provided the acute and convalescent COVID-19 samples. In each case, the material was cDNA or gDNA derived from T cells, B-cell-depleted T cells, or PBMCs.

Cohort assignment relied on participant-reported clinical history. V was clipped by 0 bases and J by 3 bases; unmatched bases: 7. The CDR3 has 17 amino acids. Germline lookup yields CDR1 SEHNR and CDR2 FQNEAQ (reference sequence). The chain joins TRBV7-9 to TRBJ2-3; 9 nucleotides align to TRBD2. The origin of this receptor is a woman between 50 and 59 years old with acute COVID-19. Sequencing used PBMCs or T cells enriched from blood (not recorded which). For the CDR3, the DNA is TGTGCCAGCAGCTTAGCGCTTTCTAGCGGGGAGACAGATACGCAGTATTTT. It is translated as CASSLALSSGETDTQYF.